The 27 T cell receptor beta chains reported below all come from one sample, sequenced in a study of T cells after yellow fever vaccination. TCRdb fed the 5' RACE reads into MiXCR, producing one record per CDR3 protein. Among about 340,000 distinct CDR3 sequences listed, approximately 13% were seen once. Source: CD4+ T cells sorted from PBMCs, taken 15 days after the yellow fever booster vaccination. These receptors all stem from a man in his late teens or twenties who received the YFV17D yellow fever vaccine.

Here the CDR3 reads CASSIYRGPNEKLFF. The CDR3 nucleotides are TGCGCCAGCAGCATCTACAGGGGGCCTAATGAAAAACTGTTTTTT. The chain employs TRBV5-1 and TRBJ1-4, with 9 positions matching TRBD1. The CDR3 consists of 15 residues. V lost 4 bases, J lost 3 bases, and 4 bases stayed unmatched. Germline V gene sequence: CDR1 SGHRS, CDR2 YFSETQ.

This clonotype turned up a few times. V gene TRBV7-8 combines with J gene TRBJ2-6; D remains unclear. The CDR3 length is 17 residues. Trimming shortened V by 5 bases and J by 4 bases, and 18 bases separated the two germline ends. Germline V gene data show CDR1 as SGHVS and CDR2 as FQNEAQ. Written as DNA, the CDR3 is TGTGCCAGCAGCCAGGATAGTCGAGGAGCCGGGGCCAACGTCCTGACTTTC. The encoded protein is CASSQDSRGAGANVLTF.

This clonotype occurred once. One junction end does not reproduce the germline sequence, and a read error may be involved. The chain combines TRBV29-1 with TRBJ1-5; possibly TRBD1 for D (5 bases). The CDR3 consists of 14 residues. The germline V gene has CDR1 SQVTM and CDR2 ANQGSEA. CDR3: CSVKDRNSNQPQHF. CDR3 nucleotides: TGCAGCGTTAAAGACAGAAATAGCAATCAGCCCCAGCATTTT.

The gene calls are TRBV18 and TRBJ1-2; perhaps TRBD1 as D (5 bases). Germline lookup yields CDR1 KGHSH and CDR2 LQKENI. V was shortened by 4 bases and J by 3 bases, with 21 bases between the two germline ends. The CDR3 extends over 17 amino acids. CDR3: CASSLVVGDRKYYGYTF. The CDR3, as DNA: TGTGCCAGCTCACTAGTGGTCGGTGACAGAAAGTACTATGGCTACACCTTC.

J is TRBJ1-1 and V is TRBV5-1, with 7 positions matching TRBD1. J lost 7 bases, V lost 4 bases, and 10 bases had no gene match. This CDR3 contains 14 residues. CDR1 is SGHRS and CDR2 is YFSETQ in the germline V gene. The DNA of the CDR3 is TGCGCCAGCAGCCAAATCGACAGGGCGAGTGAAGCTTTCTTT. Encoded protein: CASSQIDRASEAFF.

The chain employs TRBV5-1 and TRBJ2-7; no clear D. CDR1 is SGHRS, CDR2 YFSETQ, per germline. The CDR3 extends over 14 amino acids. V was pared by 0 bases and J by 8 bases, with 15 bases between. CDR3 loop: CASSLAGTGEKQYF. CDR3 nucleotide sequence: TGCGCCAGCAGCTTGGCAGGAACGGGTGAGAAGCAGTACTTC. The full variable domain, with the rest looked up from reference TRBV5-1 and TRBJ2-7, is KAGVTQTPRYLIKTRGQQVTLSCSPISGHRSVSWYQQTPGQGLQFLFEYFSETQRNKGNFPGRFSGRQFSNSRSEMNVSTLELGDSALYLCASSLAGTGEKQYFGPGTRLTVT.

This clonotype was seen only a few times. This chain uses TRBV10-3 with TRBJ1-5; 10 positions match TRBD1. J was trimmed by 5 bases and V by 6 bases; bases with no gene match: 1. Germline lookup yields CDR1 ENHRY and CDR2 SYGVKD. The CDR3 covers 13 residues. The CDR3 DNA reads as TGTGCCATCAGGGGGACAGGGGATCAGCCCCAGCATTTT. Protein sequence: CAIRGTGDQPQHF.

Only a few counts were recorded for this clonotype. The chain uses TRBV12-3 or TRBV12-4 and TRBJ1-1; weak D call: TRBD1 (6 bases). This CDR3 has 13 residues. Trimming removed 4 bases at V and 4 bases at J, with 10 bases between. CDR3 sequence reads: CASSSTGTTEAFF. CDR3 DNA sequence: TGTGCCAGCAGTTCCACAGGGACCACTGAAGCTTTCTTT.

There are a few counts of this clonotype. This chain links TRBV24-1 with TRBJ2-2; 8 nucleotides agree with TRBD1. This CDR3 contains 17 residues. The V gene's germline CDR1 is KGHDR and CDR2 SFDVKD. Unmatched junction bases numbered 12, after V lost 4 bases and J lost 6 bases. For the CDR3, the DNA is TGTGCCACCAGTGAAGCAGGGGGCGCATCCCTCCCCGGGGAGCTGTTTTTT. This translates into CATSEAGGASLPGELFF.

This CDR3 is CASSPRTGSPNYGYTF. As DNA, the CDR3 is TGTGCCAGCAGCCCCCGGACAGGAAGTCCTAACTATGGCTACACCTTC. The V gene is TRBV7-9, the J gene TRBJ1-2; 7 bases match TRBD1. Germline V gene lookup returns CDR1 SEHNR and CDR2 FQNEAQ (reference sequence). V shed 5 bases, J shed 0 bases, and the junction held 9 bases outside the gene matches. The CDR3 length is 16 residues.

The J gene is TRBJ2-1, the V gene TRBV7-3, with TRBD1 matching 8 bases. The V segment lost 5 bases and the J segment 5 bases; nucleotides outside the gene matches: 2. The CDR3 sequence is 13 residues long. CDR1 is SGHTA, CDR2 FQGTGA, per germline. Written as DNA, the CDR3 is TGTGCCAGCAGCCCGGACAGGGACAATGAGCAGTTCTTC. Its translation: CASSPDRDNEQFF.

This clonotype was seen more than once but under ten times. This chain links TRBV7-9 with TRBJ1-2; D unclear. Trimming removed 2 bases at V and 5 bases at J, with 15 bases between. Germline CDR1 reads SEHNR; CDR2 reads FQNEAQ (reference sequence). The CDR3 runs 15 residues. CDR3 DNA: TGTGCCAGCAGCTTAATAGGGATCGTGGAATATGGCTACACCTTC. It codes for CASSLIGIVEYGYTF.

The chain employs TRBV7-2 and TRBJ2-3, with 7 bases matching TRBD2. The CDR3 contains 12 residues. V trimming: 6 bases; J trimming: 8 bases; junction bases outside the gene matches: 5. Germline V lookup: CDR1 SGHTA, CDR2 FQGNSA. CDR3 coding DNA: TGTGCCAGCAGGGGCACGGGGGGTACGCAGTATTTT. This encodes CASRGTGGTQYF.

This clonotype appeared a few times. The CDR3: CASSYNAGRSVEPQHF. Here the CDR3 DNA reads TGTGCCAGCAGTTACAATGCGGGTCGGTCTGTGGAGCCCCAGCATTTT. The V call is TRBV6-2 or TRBV6-3, the J call TRBJ1-5; D remains unclear. Trimming stripped 2 bases from V and 8 bases from J, with 19 bases between. CDR3 length: 16 amino acids. Germline lookup yields CDR1 MNHEY and CDR2 SVGEGT.

In its sample, this clonotype was seen a few times. This chain uses TRBV7-8 with TRBJ2-5, with D possibly being TRBD2 (7 bases). Germline V gives CDR1 SGHVS, CDR2 FQNEAQ. V lost 4 bases and J 5 bases, leaving 20 bases between the germline ends. The CDR3 totals 16 residues. The CDR3 loop reads CASSSLLTGGWETQYF. CDR3 sequence (DNA): TGTGCCAGCAGCTCCCTTTTGACGGGGGGCTGGGAGACCCAGTACTTC.

The chain combines TRBV24-1 with TRBJ2-1, with TRBD1 matching over 7 bases. This CDR3 comprises 15 residues. Trimming cost V 3 bases and J 2 bases; bases outside gene matches: 3. Per the germline V gene, CDR1 is KGHDR and CDR2 is SFDVKD. The CDR3 region has the DNA TGTGCCACCAGTGATCCCGACAGGGCCTACAATGAGCAGTTCTTC. Encoded protein: CATSDPDRAYNEQFF.

The chain uses TRBV2 and TRBJ1-5; D remains unclear. CDR3 length: 13 amino acids. V gave up 2 bases and J gave up 4 bases, with 6 bases separating them. The germline V gene encodes CDR1 SNHLY and CDR2 FYNNEI. For the CDR3, the DNA is TGTGCCAGCAGTGAATTTGAGAATCAGCCCCAGCATTTT. This translates into CASSEFENQPQHF.

In DNA form, the CDR3 reads TGTGCCAGCAGTAAACAGGGGAGCAATCAGCCCCAGCATTTT. Translation: CASSKQGSNQPQHF. The chain employs TRBV6-5 and TRBJ1-5, with TRBD1 matching over 7 bases. Germline lookup yields CDR1 MNHEY and CDR2 SVGAGI. J gave up 1 base and V 5 bases, and 2 bases lay outside the gene matches. The CDR3 contains 14 residues.

This clonotype has a count of ten or more. This chain connects TRBV4-3 to TRBJ1-2; no definite D call. V gave up 7 bases and J gave up 0 bases, with 15 bases separating them. Per germline, CDR1 LGHNA and CDR2 YSLEER. The CDR3 is 15 residues long. The CDR3 nucleotides read TGCGCCAGCAAGGTGGAGTTGGTGGCTAACTATGGCTACACCTTC. Translation gives CASKVELVANYGYTF.

The chain combines TRBV3-1 with TRBJ2-1; D may be TRBD1 (6 bases). V was cut by 4 bases and J by 6 bases, with 19 bases left in between. This CDR3 is built from 16 residues. Germline CDR1 and CDR2: LGHDT and YNNKEL (reference sequence). DNA for the CDR3: TGTGCCAGCAGCCGAGTCTCCGGACAGAACACCAATGAGCAGTTCTTC. Protein: CASSRVSGQNTNEQFF.

This clonotype was seen a handful of times. J is TRBJ1-2 and V is TRBV6-1; 8 bases map to TRBD1. Germline CDR1 MNHNS, CDR2 SASEGT. The CDR3 is made up of 16 amino acids. V was pared by 6 bases and J by 2 bases, with 11 bases of the junction left unmatched. The CDR3 nucleotides are TGTGCCAGCAGCGCAACGGGGGACAGGACCAACTATGGCTACACCTTC. This gives the protein CASSATGDRTNYGYTF.

The V gene is TRBV7-9, the J gene TRBJ1-4, with 8 bases lining up with TRBD1. The CDR3 extends over 13 amino acids. From germline, CDR1 is SEHNR and CDR2 FQNEAQ (reference sequence). The CDR3 loop is CASDDRGSEKLFF. The CDR3 DNA is TGTGCTAGCGATGACAGGGGAAGCGAAAAACTGTTTTTT.

This clonotype was observed at least ten times. The chain combines TRBV5-1 with TRBJ1-6, with no clear D. Trimming took off 0 bases at V and 9 bases at J, with 16 bases between the two ends. Looked up from germline, CDR1 is SGHRS and CDR2 is YFSETQ. The CDR3 loop spans 16 amino acids. This chain's CDR3 is CASSLAVGSGISPLHF. The CDR3 nucleotides read TGCGCCAGCAGCTTGGCCGTCGGCAGCGGGATTTCACCCCTCCACTTT.

This clonotype has only a few counts. The J gene is TRBJ2-5, the V gene TRBV12-3 or TRBV12-4, with TRBD1 matching 7 bases. CDR3 length: 15 residues. Germline trimming cut 3 bases from V and 4 bases from J; bases unmatched to any gene: 8. The CDR3 nucleotides are TGTGCCAGCAGTTTTAGGGGACAGTTTTCAGAGACCCAGTACTTC. Protein sequence: CASSFRGQFSETQYF.

This clonotype has a handful of counts. This chain links TRBV20-1 with TRBJ2-4; 9 positions match TRBD2. The CDR3 contains 15 residues. Trimming cost V 8 bases and J 5 bases; bases outside gene matches: 13. The V gene's germline CDR1 is DFQATT and CDR2 SNEGSKA (reference sequence). The CDR3 DNA is TGCAGTCCTTTCGCCGGTAGCGGGGGAGAAAACATTCAGTACTTC. Translation: CSPFAGSGGENIQYF.

This clonotype was picked up many times. The genes are TRBV4-2 and TRBJ2-1; the D gene is possibly TRBD2 (6 bases). V lost 5 bases, J lost 2 bases, and 16 bases lay in between. Germline values: CDR1 LGHNA, CDR2 YNFKEQ. This CDR3 contains 16 residues. CDR3: CASSVGAGGPYNEQFF. The CDR3 nucleotides read TGTGCCAGCAGCGTTGGGGCCGGGGGTCCCTACAATGAGCAGTTCTTC.

This clonotype was counted only a few times. The genes are TRBV7-8 and TRBJ1-6; weak D call: TRBD1 (5 bases). CDR1 and CDR2 (germline): SGHVS, FQNEAQ. The CDR3 runs to 17 residues. Trimming shortened V by 7 bases and J by 4 bases, and 20 bases separated the two germline ends. The CDR3 bases are TGTGCCAGCAATCTTCAGGCCCAGGGCGTGTATAATTCACCCCTCCACTTT. Protein: CASNLQAQGVYNSPLHF.